In this sample, the clone carrying this T cell receptor (beta chain) turned up a few times. Study processing details: Reference gene primers were amplified, and this amplification served to estimate nucleated cell counts. The table came from immunoSEQ multiplex PCR; TCRdb's copy has only in-frame clones and leaves some out. Clone size and the V and J calls come from that table; the DNA yielded D and trimming. The sample lists roughly 340,000 clones, about 93% occurring once. These data come from a study of blood T cell repertoires in COVID-19. At the level of the study: Italy, Spain and the United States were the sources of the convalescent and acute COVID-19 samples. From T cells, B-cell-depleted T cells, or PBMCs came the material, which was cDNA or gDNA.

The CDR3 extends over 16 amino acids. With 5 bases removed from V and 4 bases from J, the gap between germline ends came to 17 bases. The germline V gene encodes CDR1 SGHAT and CDR2 FQNNGV. The sequence was collected from a young woman who had recovered from COVID-19. Sequencing input: peripheral blood. The rearrangement uses TRBV11-2 and TRBJ2-2; D not resolved. The CDR3 protein is CASSATNSMGTGELFF. DNA for the CDR3: TGTGCCAGCAGCGCCACGAATAGCATGGGCACCGGGGAGCTGTTTTTT. Together with reference TRBV11-2 and TRBJ2-2, the CDR3 gives the full variable domain: EAGVAQSPRYKIIEKRQSVAFWCNPISGHATLYWYQQILGQGPKLLIQFQNNGVVDDSQLPKDRFSAERLKGVDSTLKIQPAKLEDSAVYLCASSATNSMGTGELFFGEGSRLTVL.